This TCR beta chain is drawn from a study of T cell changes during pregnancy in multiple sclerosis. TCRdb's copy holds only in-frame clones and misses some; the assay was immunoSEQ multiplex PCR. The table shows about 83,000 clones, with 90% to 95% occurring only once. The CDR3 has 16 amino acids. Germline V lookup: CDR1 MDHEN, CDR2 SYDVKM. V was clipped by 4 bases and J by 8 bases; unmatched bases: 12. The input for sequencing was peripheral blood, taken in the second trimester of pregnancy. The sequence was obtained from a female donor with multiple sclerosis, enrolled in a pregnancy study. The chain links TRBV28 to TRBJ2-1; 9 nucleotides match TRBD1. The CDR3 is CASSSPQGAGVDEQFF. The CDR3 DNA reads TGTGCCAGCAGTTCGCCACAGGGGGCAGGGGTGGATGAGCAGTTCTTC.